The rows below give T cell receptor beta chains drawn from one sample of a study of T cells in Graves' hyperthyroidism and ophthalmopathy. TCRdb redid the calling of the multiplex PCR reads with MiXCR, one entry per CDR3 protein. The sample comprises 250,000 or so distinct CDR3 sequences, about 15% of which are singletons, and about an eighth rests with the top ten. What was sequenced was blood. Source of these receptors: a woman aged 40 to 50 with Graves' hyperthyroidism that later progressed to Graves' ophthalmopathy. CDR3s include the opening cysteine and the closing phenylalanine or tryptophan. D genes are given only for firm matches. Clone size is not always given. Where it is, it says once, few, many or a class for expanded clones.

d_call: .
v_call: TRBV12-3/TRBV12-4
j_call: TRBJ2-7
clone_size: once
cdr3_aa: CASSSPRSVPYEQYF
cdr3_nt: TGTGCCAGCAGCTCCCCACGGTCGGTTCCCTACGAGCAGTACTTC

d_call: TRBD1
v_call: TRBV20-1
j_call: TRBJ1-3
clone_size: many
cdr3_aa: CSARRQGQNTIYF
cdr3_nt: TGCAGTGCTAGGCGACAGGGTCAAAACACCATATATTTT

d_call: TRBD1
v_call: TRBV28
j_call: TRBJ1-3
clone_size: many
cdr3_aa: CASSLGGTGGNTIYF
cdr3_nt: TGTGCCAGCAGTTTAGGTGGGACAGGAGGAAACACCATATATTTT

d_call: .
v_call: TRBV18
j_call: TRBJ1-5
clone_size: few
cdr3_aa: CASSRREAGGNQPQHF
cdr3_nt: TGTGCCAGCTCACGACGCGAAGCCGGCGGCAATCAGCCCCAGCATTTT

d_call: .
v_call: TRBV15
j_call: TRBJ2-1
clone_size: many
cdr3_aa: CATSPRVLNEQFF
cdr3_nt: TGTGCCACCAGCCCGAGGGTTTTAAATGAGCAGTTCTTC

d_call: TRBD2
v_call: TRBV30
j_call: TRBJ2-3
clone_size: many
cdr3_aa: CAWSVLAGVGDTQYF
cdr3_nt: TGTGCCTGGAGTGTATTAGCGGGAGTAGGCGATACGCAGTATTTT

d_call: TRBD2
v_call: TRBV28
j_call: TRBJ2-7
clone_size: many
cdr3_aa: CASSSPGLAYEQYF
cdr3_nt: TGTGCCAGCAGTTCCCCGGGACTAGCATACGAGCAGTACTTC

d_call: .
v_call: TRBV6-1
j_call: TRBJ2-1
clone_size: .
cdr3_aa: CASSEREALLFVQFF
cdr3_nt: TGTGCCAGCAGTGAAAGGGAAGCCCTACTTTTTGTGCAGTTCTTC

d_call: TRBD1
v_call: TRBV14
j_call: TRBJ2-6
clone_size: .
cdr3_aa: CASSRRTGLVGANVLTF
cdr3_nt: TGTGCCAGCAGCCGGAGGACAGGCTTGGTGGGGGCCAACGTCCTGACTTTC

d_call: TRBD2
v_call: TRBV18
j_call: TRBJ2-3
clone_size: .
cdr3_aa: CASSETRREGLSVRDTQYF
cdr3_nt: TGTGCCAGCTCCGAAACGCGGCGGGAGGGCCTATCAGTGCGAGATACGCAGTATTTT

d_call: TRBD1
v_call: TRBV2
j_call: TRBJ2-5
clone_size: many
cdr3_aa: CASRPGTGGKTQYF
cdr3_nt: TGTGCCAGCAGACCCGGGACAGGGGGCAAGACCCAGTACTTC

d_call: .
v_call: TRBV4-1
j_call: TRBJ1-4
clone_size: many
cdr3_aa: CASSQWAQWDTVGDEKLFF
cdr3_nt: TGCGCCAGCAGCCAATGGGCTCAGTGGGACACCGTCGGGGATGAAAAACTGTTTTTT

d_call: .
v_call: TRBV18
j_call: TRBJ1-6
clone_size: many
cdr3_aa: CASSPNDSLNSPLHF
cdr3_nt: TGTGCCAGCTCACCAAACGACAGCCTGAATTCACCCCTCCACTTT

d_call: .
v_call: TRBV15
j_call: TRBJ2-7
clone_size: many
cdr3_aa: CATSRGLCLRGQYF
cdr3_nt: TGTGCCACCAGCAGAGGACTGTGCCTACGAGGGCAGTACTTC

d_call: .
v_call: TRBV20-1
j_call: TRBJ2-4
clone_size: .
cdr3_aa: CSAPSGRGKNIQYF
cdr3_nt: TGCAGTGCTCCGTCGGGAAGGGGCAAAAACATTCAGTACTTC

d_call: .
v_call: TRBV7-9
j_call: TRBJ2-2
clone_size: many
cdr3_aa: CASSSNRGELFF
cdr3_nt: TGTGCCAGCAGCTCAAATCGAGGGGAGCTGTTTTTT

d_call: .
v_call: TRBV19
j_call: TRBJ2-5
clone_size: .
cdr3_aa: CASSTRGTQYF
cdr3_nt: TGTGCCAGTAGTACCCGCGGGACCCAGTACTTC

d_call: .
v_call: TRBV3-1
j_call: TRBJ1-5
clone_size: many
cdr3_aa: CASSSRVGDQPQHF
cdr3_nt: TGTGCCAGCAGCTCACGAGTAGGGGACCAGCCCCAGCATTTT

d_call: .
v_call: TRBV19
j_call: TRBJ2-7
clone_size: few
cdr3_aa: CASSIALRYEQYF
cdr3_nt: TGTGCCAGTAGTATAGCTTTGCGATACGAGCAGTACTTC

d_call: TRBD2
v_call: TRBV5-1
j_call: TRBJ2-7
clone_size: many
cdr3_aa: CASTQLAGNSYEQYF
cdr3_nt: TGCGCCAGCACCCAACTAGCGGGCAACTCCTACGAGCAGTACTTC

d_call: TRBD1
v_call: TRBV18
j_call: TRBJ1-2
clone_size: few
cdr3_aa: CASSPGTESNGYTF
cdr3_nt: TGTGCCAGCTCACCCGGGACAGAATCAAATGGCTACACCTTC

d_call: .
v_call: TRBV30
j_call: TRBJ2-7
clone_size: many
cdr3_aa: CAWSNSGGEQYF
cdr3_nt: TGTGCCTGGAGTAATAGCGGTGGCGAGCAGTACTTC

d_call: .
v_call: TRBV28
j_call: TRBJ1-6
clone_size: many
cdr3_aa: CASRMTEIASPLHF
cdr3_nt: TGTGCCAGCAGGATGACAGAGATTGCCTCACCCCTCCACTTT

d_call: TRBD2
v_call: TRBV10-1
j_call: TRBJ2-1
clone_size: many
cdr3_aa: CASSALGLAGINEGVQFF
cdr3_nt: TGCGCCAGCAGTGCCCTCGGACTAGCGGGAATAAACGAGGGGGTGCAGTTCTTC

d_call: .
v_call: TRBV11-2
j_call: TRBJ2-1
clone_size: many
cdr3_aa: CASSLDPGLDNEQFF
cdr3_nt: TGTGCCAGCAGCTTAGACCCTGGACTCGACAATGAGCAGTTCTTC

d_call: .
v_call: TRBV19
j_call: TRBJ1-1
clone_size: many
cdr3_aa: CASSPANTEAFF
cdr3_nt: TGTGCCAGTAGTCCCGCGAACACTGAAGCTTTCTTT

d_call: .
v_call: TRBV28
j_call: TRBJ1-4
clone_size: few
cdr3_aa: CASSLDRQHEKLFF
cdr3_nt: TGTGCCAGCAGTTTAGACAGACAACATGAAAAACTGTTTTTT